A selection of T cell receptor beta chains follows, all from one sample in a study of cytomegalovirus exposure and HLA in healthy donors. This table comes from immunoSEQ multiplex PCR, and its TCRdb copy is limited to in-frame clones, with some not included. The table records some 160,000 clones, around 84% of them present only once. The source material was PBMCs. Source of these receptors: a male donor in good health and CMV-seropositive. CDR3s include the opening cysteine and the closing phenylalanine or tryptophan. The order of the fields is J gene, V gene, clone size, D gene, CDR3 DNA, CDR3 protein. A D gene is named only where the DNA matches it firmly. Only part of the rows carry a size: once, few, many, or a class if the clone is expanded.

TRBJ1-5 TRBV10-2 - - TGCGCCAGCAGCACTCAGGGGTCTGAGCCCCAGCATTTT CASSTQGSEPQHF
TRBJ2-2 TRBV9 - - TGTGCCAGCAGCGTAGTGGCCGCGGAGCTGTTTTTT CASSVVAAELFF
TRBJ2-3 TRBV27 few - TGTGCCAGCAGTTTATGGGGAAGGGGCGGGAAGGTTACAGATACGCAGTATTTT CASSLWGRGGKVTDTQYF
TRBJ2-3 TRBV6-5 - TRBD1 TGTGCCAGCAGTTACAAAAGACAGGGGAGAGATACGCAGTATTTT CASSYKRQGRDTQYF
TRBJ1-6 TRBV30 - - TGTGCCTGGAGTGTACGTAGAGAAGATTCACCCCTCCACTTT CAWSVRREDSPLHF
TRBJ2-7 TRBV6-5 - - TGTGCCAGCACTCGTTGGTCGAGCGACGAGCAGTACTTC CASTRWSSDEQYF
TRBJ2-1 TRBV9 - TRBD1 TGTGCCAGCAGCCCAGGGGGGACAGGGTGGAATGAGCAGTTCTTC CASSPGGTGWNEQFF
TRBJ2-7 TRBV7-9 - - TGTGCCAGCATCCGGGAGAGGGACGAGCAGTACTTC CASIRERDEQYF
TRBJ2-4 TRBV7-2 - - TGTGCCAGCAGCGGCAGACTAGGCGAGGCCAAAAACAGTCAGTACTTC CASSGRLGEAKNSQYF
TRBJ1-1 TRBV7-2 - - TGTGCCAGCAGCTTTAGGAGCACTGAAGCTTTCTTT CASSFRSTEAFF
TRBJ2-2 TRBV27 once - TGTGCCAGCTGGAGGCCGAACACCGGGGAGCTGTTTTTT CASWRPNTGELFF
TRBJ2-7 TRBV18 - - TGTGCCAGCTCACCACCGAGTCACCCCCTCGTCGAGCAGTACTTC CASSPPSHPLVEQYF
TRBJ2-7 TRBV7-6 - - TGTGCCAGCAGCTTCCGACAGAACTACGAGCAGTACTTC CASSFRQNYEQYF
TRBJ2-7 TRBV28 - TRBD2 TGTGCCAGCAGTTCAGCGGGAGGGTCCTACGAGCAGTACTTC CASSSAGGSYEQYF
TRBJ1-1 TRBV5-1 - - TGCGCCAGCAGCGCCCAGGGAGGGACTGAAGCTTTCTTT CASSAQGGTEAFF
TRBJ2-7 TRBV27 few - TGTGCCAGCAGTTTATATGGGGGAGGACCTCCCTACGAGCAGTACTTC CASSLYGGGPPYEQYF
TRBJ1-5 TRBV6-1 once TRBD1 TGTGCCAGCAGTTCCGGGACAGGGAACAATCAGCCCCAGCATTTT CASSSGTGNNQPQHF
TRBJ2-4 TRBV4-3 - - TGCGCCAGCAGCCAAGATAGAGGGTATGGTGGCAAAAACAGTCAGTACTTC CASSQDRGYGGKNSQYF
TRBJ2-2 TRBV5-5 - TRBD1 TGTGCCAGCAGCTCGACAGGGCCCGGGGAGCTGTTTTTT CASSSTGPGELFF
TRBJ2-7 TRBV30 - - TGTGCCTGGAGTGCCGGGAGTTACGAGCAGTACTTC CAWSAGSYEQYF
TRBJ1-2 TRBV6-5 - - TGTGCCAGCAGTTATCGGGGCTATGGCTACACCTTC CASSYRGYGYTF
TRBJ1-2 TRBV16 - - TGTGCCAGCACCTTCAATCGGTTAGGAGCTAACTATGGCTACACCTTC CASTFNRLGANYGYTF
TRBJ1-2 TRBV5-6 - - TGTGCCAGCAGCTTCAGGTCAGTCGGACAGACCTATGGCTACACCTTC CASSFRSVGQTYGYTF
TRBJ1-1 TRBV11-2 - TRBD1 TGTGCCAGCAGCTTCTGGACAGGAGGGAACACTGAAGCTTTCTTT CASSFWTGGNTEAFF
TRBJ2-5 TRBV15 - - TGTGCCGCCGGAGGTAGGCAGGCCTACCAAGAGACCCAGTACTTC CAAGGRQAYQETQYF
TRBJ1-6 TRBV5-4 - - TGTGCCAGCAGCCGCGGGACGGAGTATTCACCCCTCCACTTT CASSRGTEYSPLHF
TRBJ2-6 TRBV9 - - TGTGCCAGCAGCGTACTTGCGGAAAGCTCTGGGGCCAACGGCCTGACTTTC CASSVLAESSGANGLTF
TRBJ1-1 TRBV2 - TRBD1 TGTGCCAGCAGTGGTACAGGGGCGAACACTGAAGCTTTCTTT CASSGTGANTEAFF
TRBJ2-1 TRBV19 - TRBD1 TGTGCCAGTGGGATCTACAGGGGGCAGTTCTTC CASGIYRGQFF
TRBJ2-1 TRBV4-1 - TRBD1 TGCGCCAGCAGCCAAGGAGGGACAGGGGGCTACAATGAGCAGTTCTTC CASSQGGTGGYNEQFF
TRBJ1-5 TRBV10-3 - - TGTGCCATCATGGGGGCATTTGGCCAGCCCCAGCATTTT CAIMGAFGQPQHF
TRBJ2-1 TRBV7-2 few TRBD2 TGTGCCAGCAGCTCTACTAGCGGGGGGCTCTCCTACAATGAGCAGTTCTTC CASSSTSGGLSYNEQFF
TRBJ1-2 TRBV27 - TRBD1 TGTGCCAGCAGTCGACAGGGTGTCAACTATGGCTACACCTTC CASSRQGVNYGYTF
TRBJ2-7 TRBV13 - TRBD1 TGTGCCAGCAGGGAGAGGGGGACAGGCCTCTACGAGCAGTACTTC CASRERGTGLYEQYF
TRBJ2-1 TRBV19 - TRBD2 TGTGCCAGTAGTATAGGCGGGGGGCCTTACAATGAGCAGTTCTTC CASSIGGGPYNEQFF
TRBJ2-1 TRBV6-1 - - TGTGCCAGCTCGGCAGGGCAGACCTACAATGAGCAGTTCTTC CASSAGQTYNEQFF
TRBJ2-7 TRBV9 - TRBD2 TGTGCCAGCAGCGTTCTTAGCGGGGGGGCCGGTAGCCCTCGGGTCGAGCAGTACTTC CASSVLSGGAGSPRVEQYF
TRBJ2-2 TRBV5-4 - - TGTGCCAGCAGCCAGGGAGGGGAGCTGTTTTTT CASSQGGELFF
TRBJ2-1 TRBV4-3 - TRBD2 TGCGCCAGCAGCCGCGGACTAGCGGACCCCTACAATGAGCAGTTCTTC CASSRGLADPYNEQFF
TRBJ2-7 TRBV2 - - TGTGCCAGCACCCCGTGGCCCCCCGAGCAGTACTTC CASTPWPPEQYF
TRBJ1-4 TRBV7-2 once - TGTGCCAGCAGCTTAGAGGCGGGCTCGGGTGAAAAACTGTTTTTT CASSLEAGSGEKLFF
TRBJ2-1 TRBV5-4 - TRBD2 TGTGCCAGCAGTCCCTCCCTAGCGGGTCTCAGCTCCTACAATGAGCAGTTCTTC CASSPSLAGLSSYNEQFF
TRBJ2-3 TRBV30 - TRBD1 TGTGCCTGGACAGGGGGTAGCACAGATACGCAGTATTTT CAWTGGSTDTQYF
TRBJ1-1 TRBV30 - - TGTGCCTGGAGACTGGGCCTCAACACTGAAGCTTTCTTT CAWRLGLNTEAFF